Below, 29 T cell receptor beta chains from the same sample are listed, as sequenced in a study of breast tumors, draining lymph nodes, adjacent tissues. The lymph nodes were axillary draining lymph nodes from breast cancer patients. TCRdb fed the multiplex PCR reads into MiXCR, producing one record per CDR3 protein. The table lists around 110,000 distinct CDR3 sequences, 30% of them singletons. Sequencing used axillary lymph node tissue. These receptors were collected from a female donor with breast cancer. Some clones in this sample may be carry-over from other donors' samples.

In this sample, this clonotype turned up many times. The genes are TRBV7-9 and TRBJ2-2; D is unresolved. Trimming left V 3 bases short and J 7 bases short, with 9 bases between. CDR3 length: 13 amino acids. The germline CDR1 and CDR2 sequences are SEHNR and FQNEAQ (reference sequence). In DNA form, the CDR3 reads TGTGCCAGCAGCTTTGAACGGATCGGGGAGCTGTTTTTT. Protein: CASSFERIGELFF. The variable domain in full, completed from reference TRBV7-9 and TRBJ2-2, reads DTGVSQNPRHKITKRGQNVTFRCDPISEHNRLYWYRQTLGQGPEFLTYFQNEAQLEKSRLLSDRFSAERPKGSFSTLEIQRTEQGDSAMYLCASSFERIGELFFGEGSRLTVL.

A note on this clonotype: It may be a read error: a sequence one base away is much more abundant. The chain is built from TRBV5-8 and TRBJ2-5; the D gene is possibly TRBD1 (5 bases). This CDR3 has 14 amino acids. Germline V gene data show CDR1 as SGHTS and CDR2 as YDEGEE. Trimming removed 1 base from V and 1 base from J, with 8 bases in between. The CDR3 DNA sequence: TGTGCCAGCAGCTTGTTCAGGGCCCAAGAGACCCAGTACTTC. Amino acid sequence: CASSLFRAQETQYF.

This clonotype showed up just once. This may arise from a read error, as a much more abundant clone is one base away. The chain combines TRBV7-3 with TRBJ2-4, with D possibly called TRBD1 or TRBD2 (5 bases each). Germline values: CDR1 SGHTA, CDR2 FQGTGA. This CDR3 spans 15 amino acids. The CDR3 spells CASSTPKSGRNIRYF. CDR3 DNA sequence: TGTGCCAGCAGCACACCTAAATCAGGGAGAAACATTCGGTACTTC.

J is TRBJ1-1 and V is TRBV9; no clear D gene. Trimming stripped 0 bases from V and 1 base from J, with 7 bases between. The CDR3 has 14 residues. Germline assignment: CDR1 SGDLS and CDR2 YYNGEE. The CDR3 sequence is CASSVDGRNTEAFF. The DNA of the CDR3 is TGTGCCAGCAGCGTAGATGGCAGGAACACTGAAGCTTTCTTT.

This clonotype came up many times. The rearrangement uses TRBV3-1 and TRBJ1-2; 7 bases agree with TRBD1. The germline V gene encodes CDR1 LGHDT and CDR2 YNNKEL (reference sequence). CDR3 length: 15 amino acids. V lost 1 base and J lost 5; bases outside the gene matches: 7. The CDR3 sequence: CASSQAHGTVYGYTF. In DNA form, the CDR3 reads TGTGCCAGCAGCCAAGCCCACGGGACAGTTTATGGCTACACCTTC.

This clonotype appeared a few times. A much larger clone sits a single nucleotide away, making a read error possible. The chain recombines TRBV18 with TRBJ2-7, with D possibly TRBD1 on 6 matching bases. The CDR3 sequence is 15 residues long. From germline, CDR1 is KGHSH and CDR2 LQKENI. The V end was cut by 6 bases, the J end by 2 bases, with 17 bases between. The CDR3 sequence: CASSLGPGTTYEQYF. The CDR3 DNA reads as TGTGCCAGCTCCCTTGGACCCGGGACAACCTACGAGCAGTACTTC.

In this sample, this clonotype turned up many times. The chain has TRBV20-1 and TRBJ2-7, with D possibly being TRBD1 or TRBD2 (6 bases each). The CDR3 covers 13 residues. In germline, CDR1 is DFQATT, CDR2 SNEGSKA (reference sequence). Trimming removed 6 bases at V and 5 bases at J, with 17 bases between. In DNA, the CDR3 is TGCAGTGCGAAGGTCGGGGGCAGGGACGAGCAGTACTTC. It encodes CSAKVGGRDEQYF.

This clonotype is a singleton in its sample. This sequence joins TRBV7-6 and TRBJ1-3, with 8 bases that match TRBD1. Germline lookup yields CDR1 SGHVS and CDR2 FNYEAQ. V lost 3 bases to trimming and J lost 8 bases; unmatched junction nucleotides: 3. This CDR3 contains 13 residues. The CDR3: CASSFGQGHTIYF. The DNA of the CDR3 is TGTGCCAGCAGCTTTGGACAGGGACACACCATATATTTT.

This clonotype occurred many times. The V and J genes are TRBV9 and TRBJ2-3, with D possibly being TRBD2 (6 bases). The CDR3 is 16 amino acids. Germline loops: CDR1 SGDLS, CDR2 YYNGEE. Trimming pared 0 bases from V and 4 bases from J, leaving 15 bases between. The CDR3 is CASSVGTTRGSDTQYF. CDR3 nucleotide sequence: TGTGCCAGCAGCGTAGGGACTACCCGGGGATCAGATACGCAGTATTTT.

Note on this clonotype: The junction does not match germline at one end; this may be a read error. The rearrangement uses TRBV20-1 and TRBJ2-7; 11 bases match TRBD2. Per the germline V gene, CDR1 is DFQATT and CDR2 is SNEGSKA (reference sequence). The CDR3 extends over 16 amino acids. The CDR3 here is CSATGLADFNSYGQYF. The CDR3 region has the DNA TGCAGCGCAACGGGACTAGCGGACTTTAATTCCTACGGGCAGTACTTC.

The V call is TRBV11-2, the J call TRBJ1-1; D might be TRBD1 (5 bases). Germline assignment: CDR1 SGHAT and CDR2 FQNNGV. The CDR3 extends over 15 amino acids. V lost 0 bases and J lost 0, with 8 bases in between. CDR3 nucleotide sequence: TGTGCCAGCAGCTTAGAACGGGGCCTGAACACTGAAGCTTTCTTT. It is translated as CASSLERGLNTEAFF.

This clonotype has only a few counts. Just one base apart from a much larger clone, this may be a read error. The chain has TRBV5-5 and TRBJ2-7; perhaps TRBD1 as D (6 bases). The V end lost 2 bases, the J end lost 7 bases, and 10 bases lay between the germline ends. This CDR3 contains 12 residues. CDR1 is SGHKS and CDR2 is YYEKEE in the germline V gene (reference sequence). CDR3 loop: CASSFSGTEQYF. Written as DNA, the CDR3 is TGTGCCAGCAGCTTTTCGGGGACAGAGCAGTACTTC.

This clonotype was seen at least ten times. The chain couples TRBV28 to TRBJ2-3; 15 bases fit TRBD2. Germline V gene lookup returns CDR1 MDHEN and CDR2 SYDVKM. The CDR3 has 15 amino acids. The ends lost 6 bases at V and 6 bases at J; junction bases unmatched: 4. CDR3 protein: CASRRTSGRADTQYF. The CDR3 DNA reads TGTGCCAGCAGACGGACTAGCGGGAGGGCGGATACGCAGTATTTT.

This clonotype came up many times. The gene calls are TRBV6-1 and TRBJ2-1; 7 bases line up with TRBD1. This CDR3 has 16 amino acids. Germline V gives CDR1 MNHNS, CDR2 SASEGT. J was trimmed by 2 bases and V by 1 base; bases with no gene match: 5. CDR3 nucleotides: TGTGCCAGCAGTGAAGTTGGCCAGGGGGCCTACAATGAGCAGTTCTTC. Translating gives CASSEVGQGAYNEQFF.

This clonotype was observed many times. This sequence joins TRBV14 and TRBJ2-3; 10 bases are a match to TRBD2. Germline CDR1 and CDR2: SGHDN and FVKESK. This CDR3 is built from 15 residues. V was clipped by 4 bases and J by 3 bases; unmatched bases: 4. The CDR3 here is CASSRPGLATDTQYF. DNA of the CDR3: TGTGCCAGCAGCCGCCCGGGACTAGCGACAGATACGCAGTATTTT.

CDR3 in amino acids: CASSLLAGFSSGANVLTF. For the CDR3, the DNA is TGTGCCAGCAGCTTACTGGCAGGGTTCAGCTCTGGGGCCAACGTCCTGACTTTC. J is TRBJ2-6 and V is TRBV5-5, with D perhaps TRBD1 (5 bases). Germline CDR1 reads SGHKS; CDR2 reads YYEKEE (reference sequence). V lost 2 bases and J 0 bases, leaving 15 bases between the germline ends. The CDR3 has 18 amino acids.

This clonotype was observed many times. This chain joins TRBV30 and TRBJ2-7; the D gene could be TRBD1 or TRBD2 (5 bases each). Germline lookup yields CDR1 GTSNPN and CDR2 SVGIG (reference sequence). The V gene lost 1 base and the J gene lost 2 bases, with 6 bases spanning the gap. CDR3 size: 12 residues. CDR3 region: CAWSGDAYEQYF. The CDR3 nucleotides read TGTGCCTGGAGTGGGGACGCCTACGAGCAGTACTTC.

Comments on this clonotype: A much bigger clone sits one base away, suggesting this may be a read error. The chain employs TRBV28 and TRBJ1-3; D not certain. V lost 5 bases and J 10 bases, leaving 12 bases between the germline ends. The CDR3 is made up of 12 amino acids. CDR1 and CDR2 from the germline V gene are MDHEN and SYDVKM. The CDR3 loop is CASSIVGGTIYF. The CDR3 DNA reads TGTGCCAGCAGTATCGTGGGAGGGACCATATATTTT.

The V and J genes are TRBV7-9 and TRBJ2-1, with TRBD2 as a possible D gene (6 bases). The CDR3 has 11 amino acids. V shed 1 base and J shed 12 bases, with 7 bases lying between them. Germline V gene data show CDR1 as SEHNR and CDR2 as FQNEAQ (reference sequence). The CDR3 loop reads CASSLGGVQFF. The CDR3 DNA follows: TGTGCCAGCAGCTTAGGGGGGGTGCAGTTCTTC.

In regard to this clonotype: A much more abundant neighbour one base away suggests this may be a read error. The rearrangement joins TRBV12-3 or TRBV12-4 to TRBJ2-6, with 8 positions matching TRBD1. V gave up 3 bases and J gave up 1 base; unmatched junction bases: 8. This CDR3 comprises 18 residues. The CDR3: CASSLARGLGSGANVLTF. DNA of the CDR3: TGTGCCAGCAGTTTGGCCAGGGGGCTAGGGTCTGGGGCCAACGTCCTGACTTTC.

A few counts support this clonotype. Given a much more abundant clone one base away, this may be a read error. The chain uses TRBV5-1 and TRBJ1-3; 10 bases map to TRBD1. The germline V gene has CDR1 SGHRS and CDR2 YFSETQ. V gave up 2 bases and J gave up 4 bases; unmatched junction bases: 6. The CDR3 runs to 16 residues. The CDR3 here is CASSFGTGVPGNTIYF. The CDR3 nucleotides read TGCGCCAGCAGCTTTGGGACAGGGGTGCCAGGAAACACCATATATTTT.

This sequence joins TRBV3-1 and TRBJ1-1; 7 nucleotides agree with TRBD1. The CDR3 sequence is 13 residues long. In germline, CDR1 is LGHDT, CDR2 YNNKEL (reference sequence). V was pared by 5 bases and J by 9 bases, with 9 bases of the junction left unmatched. The CDR3 DNA reads TGTGCCAGCAGCGCGTTACCGGGACAGCAAGCTTTCTTT. This sequence encodes CASSALPGQQAFF.

Many counts were recorded for this clonotype. The chain is built from TRBV6-1 and TRBJ1-2; D uncertain. Trimming took 7 bases from V and 2 from J, leaving 17 bases between them. The CDR3 contains 15 residues. Looked up from germline, CDR1 is MNHNS and CDR2 is SASEGT. The CDR3 sequence: CASNPEVLDNYGYTF. The CDR3 nucleotides read TGTGCCAGCAACCCGGAAGTTTTGGACAACTATGGCTACACCTTC.

Ten or more counts support this clonotype. The chain joins TRBV5-1 to TRBJ2-6, with D tentatively TRBD2 (5 bases). Deletions cut 1 base from V and 1 base from J, with 6 bases between. CDR1 SGHRS and CDR2 YFSETQ come from the germline V gene. The CDR3 totals 15 residues. The CDR3, as DNA: TGCGCCAGCAGCTTGACGGGGTCTGGGGCCAACGTCCTGACTTTC. It encodes CASSLTGSGANVLTF.

This clonotype occurred once. The V and J genes are TRBV7-3 and TRBJ1-6; D unresolved. CDR3 length equals 15 residues. Trimming removed 2 bases from V and 9 bases from J, with 14 bases in between. CDR1 and CDR2 from the germline V gene are SGHTA and FQGTGA. In DNA, the CDR3 is TGTGCCAGCAGCTTAGGAAGTGAGAACGGTTCACCCCTCCACTTT. Translation gives CASSLGSENGSPLHF.

To note about this clonotype: A much larger clone differs from this one at a single base, so this may be a read error. The rearrangement uses TRBV20-1 and TRBJ2-7; 9 bases align to TRBD1. The germline V gene has CDR1 DFQATT and CDR2 SNEGSKA (reference sequence). The CDR3 has 13 residues. CDR3 protein: CSATTGGTYAQYF. Written as DNA, the CDR3 is TGCAGTGCGACGACAGGGGGGACCTACGCGCAGTACTTC.

The J gene is TRBJ2-1, the V gene TRBV24-1; the match to TRBD2 covers 16 bases. Germline assignment: CDR1 KGHDR and CDR2 SFDVKD. CDR3 length: 19 amino acids. Trimming at V came to 2 bases and at J to 3 bases, leaving 6 bases not matched to a gene. Written as DNA, the CDR3 is TGTGCCACCAGTGATTCCACGGGACTAGCGGGGGGGGTCTACAATGAGCAGTTCTTC. Its protein is CATSDSTGLAGGVYNEQFF.

This clonotype was picked up one time. DNA of the CDR3: TGTGCCAGCAGCTTAGCCGGGCTAGCGGGGGCAGATACGCAGTATTTT. Translating it yields CASSLAGLAGADTQYF. The chain is built from TRBV7-8 and TRBJ2-3, with TRBD2 matching 10 bases. V lost 0 bases to trimming and J lost 4 bases; unmatched junction nucleotides: 4. CDR1 and CDR2 (germline): SGHVS, FQNEAQ. The CDR3 length is 16 residues.

This clonotype showed up just once. The chain combines TRBV13 with TRBJ1-2, with 11 nucleotides matching TRBD1. Trimming took 8 bases from V and 4 from J; bases not matched to a gene: 6. The CDR3 has 14 residues. Germline CDR1 PRHDT, CDR2 FYEKMQ (reference sequence). CDR3 coding DNA: TGTGCCAGCCCCACCGGGACAGGGGGCTATGGCTACACCTTC. Translating it yields CASPTGTGGYGYTF.